The T cell receptor beta chain described here comes from a study of shared clonotypes between healthy human individuals. Measured with immunoSEQ multiplex PCR; TCRdb has only the in-frame clones, and not every one. Of around 200,000 clones in the sample, 65% to 70% were seen once. The germline CDR1 and CDR2 sequences are SGDLS and YYNGEE. The CDR3 has 17 amino acids. V shed 0 bases and J shed 7 bases, with 20 bases lying between them. The rearrangement uses TRBV9 and TRBJ2-1; D is perhaps TRBD2 (6 bases). Sequenced input: memory CD4+ T cells sorted from blood. Subset: CD45RA-negative fraction. The origin of this receptor is a man aged 30-40 years in good health. The CDR3: CASSVVGSGRLGNEQFF. DNA of the CDR3: TGTGCCAGCAGCGTAGTTGGTTCGGGGAGGTTGGGGAATGAGCAGTTCTTC.